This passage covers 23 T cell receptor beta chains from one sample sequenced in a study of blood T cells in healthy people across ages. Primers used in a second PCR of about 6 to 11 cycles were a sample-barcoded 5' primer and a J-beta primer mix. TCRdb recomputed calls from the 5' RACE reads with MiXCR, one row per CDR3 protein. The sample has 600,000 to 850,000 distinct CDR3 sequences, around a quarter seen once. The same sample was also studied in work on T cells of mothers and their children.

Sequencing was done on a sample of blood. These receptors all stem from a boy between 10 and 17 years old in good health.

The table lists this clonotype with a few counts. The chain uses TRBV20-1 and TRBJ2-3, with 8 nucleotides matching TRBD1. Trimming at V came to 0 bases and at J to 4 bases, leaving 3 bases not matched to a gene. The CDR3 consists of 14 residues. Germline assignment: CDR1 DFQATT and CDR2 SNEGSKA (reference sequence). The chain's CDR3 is CSARDGQGSDTQYF. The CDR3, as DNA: TGCAGTGCTAGAGATGGACAGGGCTCAGATACGCAGTATTTT.

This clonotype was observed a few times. In DNA, the CDR3 is TGCAGTGCTAGAGATTCGGAGACCCAGTACTTC. Its translation: CSARDSETQYF. V usage is TRBV20-1 and J usage is TRBJ2-5; no reliable D call. The ends were cut back, 0 bases at V and 5 bases at J, with 4 bases in the middle. This CDR3 comprises 11 residues. The V gene's germline CDR1 is DFQATT and CDR2 SNEGSKA (reference sequence).

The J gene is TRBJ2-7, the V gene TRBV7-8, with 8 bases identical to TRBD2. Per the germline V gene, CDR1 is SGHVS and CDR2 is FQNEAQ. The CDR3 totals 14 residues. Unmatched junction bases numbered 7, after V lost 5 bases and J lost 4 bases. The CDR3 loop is CASSPGTREYEQYF. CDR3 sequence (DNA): TGTGCCAGCAGCCCGGGGACTAGGGAGTACGAGCAGTACTTC. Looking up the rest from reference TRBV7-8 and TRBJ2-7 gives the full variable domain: GAGVSQSPRYKVAKRGQDVALRCDPISGHVSLFWYQQALGQGPEFLTYFQNEAQLDKSGLPSDRFFAERPEGSVSTLKIQRTQQEDSAVYLCASSPGTREYEQYFGPGTRLTVT.

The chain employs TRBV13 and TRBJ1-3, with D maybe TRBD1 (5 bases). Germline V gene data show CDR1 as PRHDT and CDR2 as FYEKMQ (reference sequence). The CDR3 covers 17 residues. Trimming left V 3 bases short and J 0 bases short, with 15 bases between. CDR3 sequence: CASSLRRDPRSGNTIYF. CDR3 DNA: TGTGCCAGCAGCTTGCGCCGGGACCCCCGCTCTGGAAACACCATATATTTT.

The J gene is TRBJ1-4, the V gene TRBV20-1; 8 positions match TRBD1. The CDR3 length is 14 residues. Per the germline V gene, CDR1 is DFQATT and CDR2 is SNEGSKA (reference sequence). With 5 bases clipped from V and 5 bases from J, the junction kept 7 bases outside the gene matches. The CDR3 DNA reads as TGCAGTGCTGAGACAGGGGCTATCAATGAAAAACTGTTTTTT. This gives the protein CSAETGAINEKLFF.

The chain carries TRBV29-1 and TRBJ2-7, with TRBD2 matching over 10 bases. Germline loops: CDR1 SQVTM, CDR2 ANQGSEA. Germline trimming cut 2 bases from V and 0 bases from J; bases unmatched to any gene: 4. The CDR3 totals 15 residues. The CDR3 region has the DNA TGCAGCGTTGAATCCTCTAGCGGGAGCTCCTACGAGCAGTACTTC. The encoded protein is CSVESSSGSSYEQYF.

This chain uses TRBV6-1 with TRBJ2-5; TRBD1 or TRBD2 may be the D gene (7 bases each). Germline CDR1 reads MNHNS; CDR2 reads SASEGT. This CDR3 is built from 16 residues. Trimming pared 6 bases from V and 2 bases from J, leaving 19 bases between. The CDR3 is CASSPGGGRGQETQYF. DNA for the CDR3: TGTGCCAGCAGCCCAGGGGGGGGCCGAGGACAAGAGACCCAGTACTTC.

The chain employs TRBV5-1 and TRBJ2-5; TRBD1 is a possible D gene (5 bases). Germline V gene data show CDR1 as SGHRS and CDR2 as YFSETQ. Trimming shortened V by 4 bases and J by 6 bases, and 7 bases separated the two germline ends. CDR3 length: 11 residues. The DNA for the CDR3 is TGCGCCAGCAGCCCAGGGAAGACCCAGTACTTC. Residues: CASSPGKTQYF.

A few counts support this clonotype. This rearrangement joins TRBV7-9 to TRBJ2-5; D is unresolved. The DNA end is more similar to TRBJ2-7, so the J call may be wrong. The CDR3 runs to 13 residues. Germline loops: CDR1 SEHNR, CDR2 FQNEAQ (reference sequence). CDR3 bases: TGTGCCAGCAGCTTCTACAGCTCCTACGAGCAGTACTTC. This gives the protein CASSFYSSYEQYF.

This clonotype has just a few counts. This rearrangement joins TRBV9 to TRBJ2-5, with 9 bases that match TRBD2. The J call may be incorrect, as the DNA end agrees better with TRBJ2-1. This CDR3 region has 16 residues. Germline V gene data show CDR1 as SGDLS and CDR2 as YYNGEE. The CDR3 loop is CASSITTSGNYNEQFF. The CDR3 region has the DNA TGTGCCAGCAGCATAACGACTAGCGGAAACTACAATGAGCAGTTCTTC.

The DNA of the CDR3 is TGTGCCAGCAGCTGGAGGTCGAACACCGGGGAGCTGTTTTTT. Translation gives CASSWRSNTGELFF. This sequence joins TRBV5-5 and TRBJ2-2, with D perhaps matching TRBD2 (5 bases). Germline V gene sequence: CDR1 SGHKS, CDR2 YYEKEE (reference sequence). V gave up 3 bases and J gave up 0 bases, with 6 bases separating them. CDR3 length: 14 residues.

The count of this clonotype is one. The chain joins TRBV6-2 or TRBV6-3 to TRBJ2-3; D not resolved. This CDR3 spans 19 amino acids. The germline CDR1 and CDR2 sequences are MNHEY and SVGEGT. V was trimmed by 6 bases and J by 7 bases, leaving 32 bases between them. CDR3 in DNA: TGTGCCAGCAGACCATCTATACTTAGGGTCCCAGCAGTTTCGAATACGCAGTATTTT. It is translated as CASRPSILRVPAVSNTQYF.

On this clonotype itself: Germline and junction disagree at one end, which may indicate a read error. CDR3 DNA sequence: TGTGCCAGCAGACCAACTGGTGACCGGGAGCAGGTCTTC. Its protein is CASRPTGDREQVF. The chain uses TRBV6-5 and TRBJ2-1; possibly TRBD2 for D (6 bases). The CDR3 runs to 13 residues. Germline V gene data show CDR1 as MNHEY and CDR2 as SVGAGI.

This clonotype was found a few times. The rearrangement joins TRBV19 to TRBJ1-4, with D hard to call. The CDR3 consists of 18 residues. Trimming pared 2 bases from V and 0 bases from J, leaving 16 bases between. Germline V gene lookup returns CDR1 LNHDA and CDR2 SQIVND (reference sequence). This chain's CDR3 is CASSIQRHSKSTNEKLFF. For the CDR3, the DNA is TGTGCCAGTAGTATACAACGACACTCAAAATCAACTAATGAAAAACTGTTTTTT.

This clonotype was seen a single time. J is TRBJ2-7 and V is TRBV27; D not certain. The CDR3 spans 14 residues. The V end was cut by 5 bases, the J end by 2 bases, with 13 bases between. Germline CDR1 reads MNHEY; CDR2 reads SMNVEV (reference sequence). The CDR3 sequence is CASSTLTKAYEQYF. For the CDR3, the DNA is TGTGCCAGCAGTACCCTAACCAAAGCCTACGAGCAGTACTTC.

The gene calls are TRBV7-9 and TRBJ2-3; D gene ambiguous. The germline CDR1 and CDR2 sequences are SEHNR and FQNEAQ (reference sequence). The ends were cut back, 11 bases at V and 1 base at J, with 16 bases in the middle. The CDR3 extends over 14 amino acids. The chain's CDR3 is CAVDTARRTDTQYF. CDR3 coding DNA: TGTGCCGTCGATACGGCGCGGCGCACAGATACGCAGTATTTT.

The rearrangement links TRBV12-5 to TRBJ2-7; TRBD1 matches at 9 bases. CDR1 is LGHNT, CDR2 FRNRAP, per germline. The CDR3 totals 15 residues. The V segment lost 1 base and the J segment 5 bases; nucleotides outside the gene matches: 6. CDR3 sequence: CASGLGTGARDEQYF. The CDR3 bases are TGTGCTAGTGGTTTGGGGACAGGGGCTCGGGACGAGCAGTACTTC. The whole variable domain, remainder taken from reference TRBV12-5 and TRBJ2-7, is DARVTQTPRHKVTEMGQEVTMRCQPILGHNTVFWYRQTMMQGLELLAYFRNRAPLDDSGMPKDRFSAEMPDATLATLKIQPSEPRDSAVYFCASGLGTGARDEQYFGPGTRLTVT.

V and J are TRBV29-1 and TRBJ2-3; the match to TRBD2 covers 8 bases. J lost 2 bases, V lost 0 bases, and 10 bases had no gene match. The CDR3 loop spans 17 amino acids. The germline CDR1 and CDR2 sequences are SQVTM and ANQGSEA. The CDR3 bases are TGCAGCGTTGAAGATCTTAGCGGGACGGAGATCACAGATACGCAGTATTTT. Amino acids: CSVEDLSGTEITDTQYF.

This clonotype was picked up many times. Here the CDR3 reads CASSSRRTGTTRQETQYF. The DNA for the CDR3 is TGTGCCAGCAGCTCCCGCCGGACCGGGACAACCCGCCAAGAGACCCAGTACTTC. This chain links TRBV7-6 with TRBJ2-5; perhaps TRBD1 as D (6 bases). The germline V gene encodes CDR1 SGHVS and CDR2 FNYEAQ. Trimming left V 4 bases short and J 1 base short, with 22 bases between. CDR3 size: 18 residues.

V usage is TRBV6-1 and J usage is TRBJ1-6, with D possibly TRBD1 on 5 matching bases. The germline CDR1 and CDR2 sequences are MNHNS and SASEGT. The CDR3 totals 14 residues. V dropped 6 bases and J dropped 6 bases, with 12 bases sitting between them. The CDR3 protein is CASRITGGNSPLHF. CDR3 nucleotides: TGTGCCAGCAGGATAACCGGGGGTAATTCACCCCTCCACTTT.

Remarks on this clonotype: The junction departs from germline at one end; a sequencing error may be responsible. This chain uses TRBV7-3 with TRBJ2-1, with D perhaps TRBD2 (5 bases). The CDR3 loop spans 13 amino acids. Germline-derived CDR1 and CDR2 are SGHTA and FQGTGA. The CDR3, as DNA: TGTGCCAGCAGCCTCCAGGCGGGTGATGAGCGGTTCTTC. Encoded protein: CASSLQAGDERFF. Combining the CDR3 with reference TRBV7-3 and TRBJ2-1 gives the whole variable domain GAGVSQTPSNKVTEKGKYVELRCDPISGHTALYWYRQSLGQGPEFLIYFQGTGAADDSGLPNDRFFAVRPEGSVSTLKIQRTERGDSAVYLCASSLQAGDERFFGPGTRLTVL.

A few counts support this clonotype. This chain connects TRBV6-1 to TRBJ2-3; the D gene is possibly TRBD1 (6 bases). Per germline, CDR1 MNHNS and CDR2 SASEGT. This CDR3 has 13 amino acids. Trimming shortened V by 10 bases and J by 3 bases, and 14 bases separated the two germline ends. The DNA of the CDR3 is TGTGCCAACACGGACAGCTTAACAGATACGCAGTATTTT. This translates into CANTDSLTDTQYF.

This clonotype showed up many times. In nucleotides, the CDR3 is TGCAGTGCTCGGGACTGGATAGAGACCCAGTACTTC. Its protein is CSARDWIETQYF. V usage is TRBV20-1 and J usage is TRBJ2-5; tentatively, D is TRBD2 (6 bases). V shed 5 bases and J shed 4 bases, with 11 bases lying between them. CDR3 size: 12 residues. Germline V gene sequence: CDR1 DFQATT, CDR2 SNEGSKA (reference sequence).